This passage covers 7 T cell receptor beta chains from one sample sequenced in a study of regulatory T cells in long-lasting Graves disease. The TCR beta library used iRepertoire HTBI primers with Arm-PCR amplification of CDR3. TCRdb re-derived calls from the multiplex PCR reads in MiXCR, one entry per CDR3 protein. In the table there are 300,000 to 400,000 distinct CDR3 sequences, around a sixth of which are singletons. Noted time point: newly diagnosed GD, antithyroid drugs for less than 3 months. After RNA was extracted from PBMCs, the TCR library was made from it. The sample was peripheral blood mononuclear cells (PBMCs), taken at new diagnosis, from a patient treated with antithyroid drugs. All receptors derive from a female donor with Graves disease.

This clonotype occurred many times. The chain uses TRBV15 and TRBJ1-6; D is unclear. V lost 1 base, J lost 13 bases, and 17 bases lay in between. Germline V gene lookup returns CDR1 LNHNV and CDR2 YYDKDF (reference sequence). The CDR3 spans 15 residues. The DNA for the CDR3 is TGTGCCACCAGCAGAGTTCGGGAGGGAGGGTCTCCCCTCCACTTT. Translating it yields CATSRVREGGSPLHF.

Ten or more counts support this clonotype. In DNA, the CDR3 is TGTGCCAGCAGCTTTGACAGGGTCGATGAGCAGTTCTTC. Protein product: CASSFDRVDEQFF. V and J are TRBV7-9 and TRBJ2-1, with 7 bases fitting TRBD1. The ends lost 3 bases at V and 8 bases at J; junction bases unmatched: 4. This CDR3 has 13 residues. Germline V gene sequence: CDR1 SEHNR, CDR2 FQNEAQ (reference sequence). The entire variable domain, with the rest obtained from reference TRBV7-9 and TRBJ2-1, is as follows: DTGVSQNPRHKITKRGQNVTFRCDPISEHNRLYWYRQTLGQGPEFLTYFQNEAQLEKSRLLSDRFSAERPKGSFSTLEIQRTEQGDSAMYLCASSFDRVDEQFFGPGTRLTVL.

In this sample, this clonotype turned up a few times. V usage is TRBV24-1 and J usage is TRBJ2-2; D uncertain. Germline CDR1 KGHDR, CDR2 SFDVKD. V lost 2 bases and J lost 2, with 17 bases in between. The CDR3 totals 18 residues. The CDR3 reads CATSDSQPFGINTGELFF. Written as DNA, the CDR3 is TGTGCCACCAGTGATTCCCAGCCATTTGGGATTAACACCGGGGAGCTGTTTTTT.

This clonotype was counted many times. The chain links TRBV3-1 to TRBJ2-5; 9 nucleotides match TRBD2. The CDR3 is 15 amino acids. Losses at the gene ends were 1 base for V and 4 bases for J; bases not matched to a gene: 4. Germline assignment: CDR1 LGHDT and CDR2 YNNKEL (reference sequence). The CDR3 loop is CASSQGSGGSETQYF. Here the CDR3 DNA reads TGTGCCAGCAGCCAAGGTAGCGGGGGCTCAGAGACCCAGTACTTC.

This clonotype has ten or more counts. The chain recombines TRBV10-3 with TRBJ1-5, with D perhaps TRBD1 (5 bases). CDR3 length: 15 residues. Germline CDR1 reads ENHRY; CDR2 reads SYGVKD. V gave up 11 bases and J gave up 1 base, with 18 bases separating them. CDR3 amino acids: CAAAPKGPSNQPQHF. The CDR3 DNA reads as TGTGCCGCCGCGCCTAAGGGACCCAGCAATCAGCCCCAGCATTTT.

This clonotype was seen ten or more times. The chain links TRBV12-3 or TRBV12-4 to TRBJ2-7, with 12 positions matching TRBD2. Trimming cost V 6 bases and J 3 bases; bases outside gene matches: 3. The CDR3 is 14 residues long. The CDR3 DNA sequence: TGTGCCAGCAGAAGACTAGCGGGAGACTACGAGCAGTACTTC. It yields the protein CASRRLAGDYEQYF.

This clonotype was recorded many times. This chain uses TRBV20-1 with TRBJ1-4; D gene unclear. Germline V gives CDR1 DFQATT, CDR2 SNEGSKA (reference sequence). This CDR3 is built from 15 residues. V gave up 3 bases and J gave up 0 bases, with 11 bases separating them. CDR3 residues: CSASTSSPTNEKLFF. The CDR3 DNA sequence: TGCAGTGCTAGTACTTCCAGCCCAACTAATGAAAAACTGTTTTTT.